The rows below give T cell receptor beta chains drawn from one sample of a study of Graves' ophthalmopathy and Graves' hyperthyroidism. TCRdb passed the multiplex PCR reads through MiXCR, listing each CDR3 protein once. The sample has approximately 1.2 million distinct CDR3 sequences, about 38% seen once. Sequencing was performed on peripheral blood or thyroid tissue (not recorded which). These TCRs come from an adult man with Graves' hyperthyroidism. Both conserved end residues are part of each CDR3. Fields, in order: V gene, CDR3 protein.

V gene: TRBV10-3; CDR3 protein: CATRGQGAGNTEAFF
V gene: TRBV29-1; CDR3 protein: CTCKGREETQYF
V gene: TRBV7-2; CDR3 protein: CASSLRSATGELFF
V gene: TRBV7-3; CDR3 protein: CASNPSAVSGNTIYF
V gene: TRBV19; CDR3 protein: CASSRSTTVTYEQYF
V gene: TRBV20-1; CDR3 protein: CSATADRGSRPQHF
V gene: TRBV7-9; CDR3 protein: CASSSRQGNGYGYTF
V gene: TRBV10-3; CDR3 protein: CASSYPNRGLAGITDTQYF
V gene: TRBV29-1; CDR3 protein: CSVGAYDRIDEQYF
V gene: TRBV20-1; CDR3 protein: CSATPSRLEEKLFF
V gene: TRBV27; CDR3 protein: CASSLKWGRGEAFF
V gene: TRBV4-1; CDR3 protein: CASSQNQGMVYGYTF
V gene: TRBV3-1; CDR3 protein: CASSEDSGYGYTF
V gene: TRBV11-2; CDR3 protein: CASSLYTRFAGELFF
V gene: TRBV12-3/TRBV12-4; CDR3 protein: CASRRDRGVNSPLHF
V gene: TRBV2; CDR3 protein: CASVERTSAETQYF
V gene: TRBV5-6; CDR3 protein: CASSRDRDTGMNTEAFF
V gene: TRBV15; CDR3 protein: CAASSLAGFGGVQETQYF
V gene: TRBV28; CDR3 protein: CASSFKEGPYEQYF
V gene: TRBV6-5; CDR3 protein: CASSYAGTGKGGELFF
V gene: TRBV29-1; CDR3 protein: CSARGPPSGRTYEQYF
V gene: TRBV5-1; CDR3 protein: CASSLLPVGTEAFF
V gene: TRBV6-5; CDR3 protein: CASSYNSYNSPLHF
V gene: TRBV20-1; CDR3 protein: CSARDLQGARQPQHF
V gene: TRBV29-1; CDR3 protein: CSVEDSQGIREKLFF
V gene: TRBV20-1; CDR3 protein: CSVWGAQETQYF
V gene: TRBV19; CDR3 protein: CASSIGRLRNEQYF
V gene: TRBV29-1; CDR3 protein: CSVRRPGETQYF
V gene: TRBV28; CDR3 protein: CASSHRDEAGNTIYF
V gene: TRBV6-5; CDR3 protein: CASVGTQNYGYTF
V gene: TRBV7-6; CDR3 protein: CASSLARGTDYEQYF
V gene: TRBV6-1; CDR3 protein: CASSPGGTGNSPLHF
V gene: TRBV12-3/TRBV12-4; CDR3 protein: CASRNAGTEAFF
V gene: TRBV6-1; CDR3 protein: CASKNIGDRLPPYEQYF
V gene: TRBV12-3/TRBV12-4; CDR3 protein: CASNAWGLVGYTF
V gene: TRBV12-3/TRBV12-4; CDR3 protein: CASGLVRPPRAGYEQYF
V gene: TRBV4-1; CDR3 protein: CASSPGAVSERAQETQYF
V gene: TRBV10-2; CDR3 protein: CASSEYGLADNTGELFF
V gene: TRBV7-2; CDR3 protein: CASSLVRNLRSPLHF
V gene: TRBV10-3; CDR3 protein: CAISPRGATMNTEAFF
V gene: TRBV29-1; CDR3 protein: CSVGGSVQPQHF
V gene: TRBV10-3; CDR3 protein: CAISVVGQGLIHEQYF
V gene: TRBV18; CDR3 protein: CASSRPSGGSMSQYF
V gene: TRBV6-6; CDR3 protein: CASSYGRERGNQPQHF
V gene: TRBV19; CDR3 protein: CASSPEGPEAFF
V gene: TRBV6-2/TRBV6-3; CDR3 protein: CASDSGGFTGELFF
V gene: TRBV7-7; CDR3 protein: CASRDPGLYETQYF
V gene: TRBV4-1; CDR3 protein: CASSQVQGYDGELFF
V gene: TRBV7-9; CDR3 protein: CASSQELSSGNTIYF
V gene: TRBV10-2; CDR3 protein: CASRVTVPDTQYF
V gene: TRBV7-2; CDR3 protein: CASSFSTDYYEQYF
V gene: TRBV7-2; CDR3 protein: CASSARDRNSPLHF
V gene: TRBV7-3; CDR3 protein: CASSLGQASGNTF
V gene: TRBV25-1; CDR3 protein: CASSESYWSGLSYEQYF
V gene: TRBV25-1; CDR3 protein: CASSFLDGPGSPLHF